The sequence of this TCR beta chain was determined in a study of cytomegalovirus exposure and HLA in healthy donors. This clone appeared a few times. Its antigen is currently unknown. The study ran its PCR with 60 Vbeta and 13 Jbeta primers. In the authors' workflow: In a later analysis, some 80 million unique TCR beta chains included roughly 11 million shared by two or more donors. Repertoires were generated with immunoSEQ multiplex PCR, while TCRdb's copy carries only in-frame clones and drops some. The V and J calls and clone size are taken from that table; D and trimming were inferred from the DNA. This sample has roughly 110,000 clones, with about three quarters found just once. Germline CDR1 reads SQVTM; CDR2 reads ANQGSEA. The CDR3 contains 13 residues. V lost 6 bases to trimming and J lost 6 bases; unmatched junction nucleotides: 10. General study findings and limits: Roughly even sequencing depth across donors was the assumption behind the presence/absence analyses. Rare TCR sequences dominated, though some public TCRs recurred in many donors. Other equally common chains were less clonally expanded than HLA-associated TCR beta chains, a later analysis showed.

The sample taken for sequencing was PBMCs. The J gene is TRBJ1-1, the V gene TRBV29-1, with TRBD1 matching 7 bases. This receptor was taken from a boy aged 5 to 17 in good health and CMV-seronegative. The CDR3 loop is CSVATGSRSEAFF. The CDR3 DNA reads TGCAGCGTGGCGACAGGGTCGCGCTCTGAAGCTTTCTTT. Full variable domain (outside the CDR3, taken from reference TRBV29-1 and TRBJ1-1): SAVISQKPSRDICQRGTSLTIQCQVDSQVTMMFWYRQQPGQSLTLIATANQGSEATYESGFVIDKFPISRPNLTFSTLTVSNMSPEDSSIYLCSVATGSRSEAFFGQGTRLTVV.